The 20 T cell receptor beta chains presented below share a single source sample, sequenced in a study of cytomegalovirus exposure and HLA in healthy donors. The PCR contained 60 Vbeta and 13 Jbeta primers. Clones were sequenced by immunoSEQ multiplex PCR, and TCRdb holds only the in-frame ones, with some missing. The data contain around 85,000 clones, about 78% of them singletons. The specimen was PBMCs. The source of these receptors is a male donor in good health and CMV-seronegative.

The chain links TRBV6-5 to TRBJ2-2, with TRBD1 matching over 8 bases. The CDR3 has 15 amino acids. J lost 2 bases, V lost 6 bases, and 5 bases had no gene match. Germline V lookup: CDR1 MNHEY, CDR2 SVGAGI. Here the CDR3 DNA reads TGTGCCAGCAGCCCGGACAGGGTTAACACCGGGGAGCTGTTTTTT. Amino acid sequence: CASSPDRVNTGELFF.

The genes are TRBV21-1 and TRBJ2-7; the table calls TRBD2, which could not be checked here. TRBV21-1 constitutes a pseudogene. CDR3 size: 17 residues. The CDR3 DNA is TGTGCCAGCAGCAAAAGGCCCCGACCGACCCTAGACTACGAGCAGTACTTC. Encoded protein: CASSKRPRPTLDYEQYF.

This chain's CDR3 is CASSMRGRNTEAFF. CDR3 DNA sequence: TGTGCCAGTAGTATGCGGGGTCGAAACACTGAAGCTTTCTTT. The chain recombines TRBV19 with TRBJ1-1, with D unclear. CDR1 is LNHDA and CDR2 is SQIVND in the germline V gene (reference sequence). The CDR3 is made up of 14 amino acids. V was cut by 3 bases and J by 2 bases, with 10 bases left in between.

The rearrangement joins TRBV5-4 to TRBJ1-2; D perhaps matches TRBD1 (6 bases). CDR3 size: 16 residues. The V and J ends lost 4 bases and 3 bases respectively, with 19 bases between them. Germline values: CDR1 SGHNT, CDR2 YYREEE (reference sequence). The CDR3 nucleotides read TGTGCCAGCAGCCCCCTACAGGGCCTATCGGACTATGGCTACACCTTC. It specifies CASSPLQGLSDYGYTF. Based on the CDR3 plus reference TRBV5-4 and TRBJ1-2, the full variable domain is ETGVTQSPTHLIKTRGQQVTLRCSSQSGHNTVSWYQQALGQGPQFIFQYYREEENGRGNFPPRFSGLQFPNYSSELNVNALELDDSALYLCASSPLQGLSDYGYTFGSGTRLTVV.

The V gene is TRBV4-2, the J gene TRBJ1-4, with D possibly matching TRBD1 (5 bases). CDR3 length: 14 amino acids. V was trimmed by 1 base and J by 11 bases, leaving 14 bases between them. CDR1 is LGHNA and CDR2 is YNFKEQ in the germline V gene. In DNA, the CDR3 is TGTGCCAGCAGCCAAGGGAGGGTCGAGGGGAAACTGTTTTTT. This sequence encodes CASSQGRVEGKLFF.

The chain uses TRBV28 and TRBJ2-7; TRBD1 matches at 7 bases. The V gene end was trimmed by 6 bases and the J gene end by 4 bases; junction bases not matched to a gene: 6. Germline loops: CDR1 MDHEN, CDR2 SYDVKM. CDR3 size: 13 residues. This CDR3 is CASRRDSPYEQYF. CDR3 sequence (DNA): TGTGCCAGCAGGAGGGACAGTCCGTACGAGCAGTACTTC. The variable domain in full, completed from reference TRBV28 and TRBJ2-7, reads DVKVTQSSRYLVKRTGEKVFLECVQDMDHENMFWYRQDPGLGLRLIYFSYDVKMKEKGDIPEGYSVSREKKERFSLILESASTNQTSMYLCASRRDSPYEQYFGPGTRLTVT.

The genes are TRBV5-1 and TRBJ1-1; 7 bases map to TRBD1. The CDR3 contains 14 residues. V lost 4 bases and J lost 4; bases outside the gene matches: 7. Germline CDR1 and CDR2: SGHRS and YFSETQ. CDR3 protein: CASSRQQGSTEAFF. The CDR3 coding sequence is TGCGCCAGCAGCCGGCAACAGGGGTCCACTGAAGCTTTCTTT.

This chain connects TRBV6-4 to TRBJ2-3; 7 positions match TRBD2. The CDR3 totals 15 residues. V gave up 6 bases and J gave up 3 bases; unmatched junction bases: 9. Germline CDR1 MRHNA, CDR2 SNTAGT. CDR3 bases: TGTGCCAGCAGGAAGCGCGGGAGTCGGACAGATACGCAGTATTTT. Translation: CASRKRGSRTDTQYF.

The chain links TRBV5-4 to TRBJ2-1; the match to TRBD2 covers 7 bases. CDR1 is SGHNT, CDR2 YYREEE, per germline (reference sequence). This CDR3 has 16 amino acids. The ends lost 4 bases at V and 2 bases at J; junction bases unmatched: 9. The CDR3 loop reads CASSPQSGTTYNEQFF. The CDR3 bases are TGTGCCAGCAGCCCCCAAAGCGGGACTACCTACAATGAGCAGTTCTTC.

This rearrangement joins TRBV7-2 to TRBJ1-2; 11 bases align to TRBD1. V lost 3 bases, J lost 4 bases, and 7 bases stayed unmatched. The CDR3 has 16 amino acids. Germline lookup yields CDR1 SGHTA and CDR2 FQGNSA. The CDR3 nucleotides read TGTGCCAGCAGCTTGACCGGGACAGGGGGGATCTATGGCTACACCTTC. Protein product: CASSLTGTGGIYGYTF.

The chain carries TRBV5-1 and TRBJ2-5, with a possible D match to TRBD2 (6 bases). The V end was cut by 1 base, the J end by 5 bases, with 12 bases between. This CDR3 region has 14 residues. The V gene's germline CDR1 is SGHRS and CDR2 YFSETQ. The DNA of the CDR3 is TGCGCCAGCAGCTTGTCCGTAGGGAGGGAGACCCAGTACTTC. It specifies CASSLSVGRETQYF.

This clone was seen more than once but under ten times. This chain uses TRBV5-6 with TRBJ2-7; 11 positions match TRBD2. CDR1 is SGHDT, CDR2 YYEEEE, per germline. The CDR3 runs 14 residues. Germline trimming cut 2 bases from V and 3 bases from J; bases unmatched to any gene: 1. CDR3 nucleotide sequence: TGTGCCAGCAGCTTACTAGCGGGGGTCTACGAGCAGTACTTC. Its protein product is CASSLLAGVYEQYF.

The CDR3 protein is CASSESGPPYNEQFF. The CDR3 DNA reads as TGTGCCAGCAGTGAAAGCGGTCCCCCCTACAATGAGCAGTTCTTC. The rearrangement joins TRBV2 to TRBJ2-1; D is possibly TRBD2 (5 bases). V lost 2 bases to trimming and J lost 2 bases, with 10 bases between them. From germline, CDR1 is SNHLY and CDR2 FYNNEI. This CDR3 comprises 15 residues.

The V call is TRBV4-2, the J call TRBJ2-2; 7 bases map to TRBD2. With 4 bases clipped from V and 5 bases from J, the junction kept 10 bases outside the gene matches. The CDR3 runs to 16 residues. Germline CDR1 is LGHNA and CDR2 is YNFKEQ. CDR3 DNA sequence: TGTGCCAGCAGCCCAGTCGGGGGGAGGCGGACCGGGGAGCTGTTTTTT. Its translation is CASSPVGGRRTGELFF.

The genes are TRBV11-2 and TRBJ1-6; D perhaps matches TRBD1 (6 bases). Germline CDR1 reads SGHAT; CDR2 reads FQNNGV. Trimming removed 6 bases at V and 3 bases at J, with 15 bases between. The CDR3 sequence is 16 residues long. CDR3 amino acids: CASRQGQSLYNSPLHF. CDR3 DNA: TGTGCCAGCAGACAAGGACAGTCGCTCTATAATTCACCCCTCCACTTT.

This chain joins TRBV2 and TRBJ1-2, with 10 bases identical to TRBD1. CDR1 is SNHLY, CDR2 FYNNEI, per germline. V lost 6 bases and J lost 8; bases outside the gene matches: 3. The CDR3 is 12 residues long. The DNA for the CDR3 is TGTGCCAGCAGCTGGGACAGGGGAGGCTACACCTTC. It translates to CASSWDRGGYTF. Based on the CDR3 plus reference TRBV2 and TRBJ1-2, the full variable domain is EPEVTQTPSHQVTQMGQEVILRCVPISNHLYFYWYRQILGQKVEFLVSFYNNEISEKSEIFDDQFSVERPDGSNFTLKIRSTKLEDSAMYFCASSWDRGGYTFGSGTRLTVV.

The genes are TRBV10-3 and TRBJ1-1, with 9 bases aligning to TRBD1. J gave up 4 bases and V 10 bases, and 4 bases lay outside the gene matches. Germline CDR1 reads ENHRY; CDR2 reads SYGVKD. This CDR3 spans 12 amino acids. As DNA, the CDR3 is TGTGCCAGCAAACAGGGGGCCACTGAAGCTTTCTTT. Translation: CASKQGATEAFF.

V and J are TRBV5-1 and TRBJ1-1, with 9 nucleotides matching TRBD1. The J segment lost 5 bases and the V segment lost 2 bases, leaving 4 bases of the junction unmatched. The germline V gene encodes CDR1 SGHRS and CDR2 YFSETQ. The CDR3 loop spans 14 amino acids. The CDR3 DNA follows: TGCGCCAGCAGCTTACACAGGGGGCAGACTGAAGCTTTCTTT. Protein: CASSLHRGQTEAFF. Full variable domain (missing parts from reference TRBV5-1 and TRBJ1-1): KAGVTQTPRYLIKTRGQQVTLSCSPISGHRSVSWYQQTPGQGLQFLFEYFSETQRNKGNFPGRFSGRQFSNSRSEMNVSTLELGDSALYLCASSLHRGQTEAFFGQGTRLTVV.

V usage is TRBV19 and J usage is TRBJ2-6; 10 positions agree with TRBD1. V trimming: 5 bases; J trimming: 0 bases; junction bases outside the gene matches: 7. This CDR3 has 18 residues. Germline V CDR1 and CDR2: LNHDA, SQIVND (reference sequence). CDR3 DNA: TGTGCCAGTAGTGGGTTAGGGACAGGGGTCTCTGGGGCCAACGTCCTGACTTTC. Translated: CASSGLGTGVSGANVLTF.

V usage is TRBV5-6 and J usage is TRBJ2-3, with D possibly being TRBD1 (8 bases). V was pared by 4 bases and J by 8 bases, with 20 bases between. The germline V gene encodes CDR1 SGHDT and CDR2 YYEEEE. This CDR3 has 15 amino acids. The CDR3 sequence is CASSQEGQGGGTQYF. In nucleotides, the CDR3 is TGTGCCAGCAGCCAAGAAGGACAGGGCGGGGGTACGCAGTATTTT.